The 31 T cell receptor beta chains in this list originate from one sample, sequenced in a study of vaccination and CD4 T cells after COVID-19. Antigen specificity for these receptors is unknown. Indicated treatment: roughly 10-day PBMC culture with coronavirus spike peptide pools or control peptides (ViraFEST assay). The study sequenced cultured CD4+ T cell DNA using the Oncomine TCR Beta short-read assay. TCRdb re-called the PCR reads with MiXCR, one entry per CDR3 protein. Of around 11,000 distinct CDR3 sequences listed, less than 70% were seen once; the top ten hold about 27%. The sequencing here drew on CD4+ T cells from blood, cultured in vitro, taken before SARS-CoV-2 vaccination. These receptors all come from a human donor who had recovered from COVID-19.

Here the CDR3 reads CASSLSGLGSGANVLTF. CDR3 nucleotides: TGTGCCAGCAGTTTGAGCGGGCTTGGCTCTGGGGCCAACGTCCTGACTTTC. The chain joins TRBV27 to TRBJ2-6; a possible D gene is TRBD2 (6 bases). The CDR3 is 17 amino acids. CDR1 MNHEY and CDR2 SMNVEV come from the germline V gene (reference sequence). V was shortened by 3 bases and J by 0 bases, with 12 bases between the two germline ends.

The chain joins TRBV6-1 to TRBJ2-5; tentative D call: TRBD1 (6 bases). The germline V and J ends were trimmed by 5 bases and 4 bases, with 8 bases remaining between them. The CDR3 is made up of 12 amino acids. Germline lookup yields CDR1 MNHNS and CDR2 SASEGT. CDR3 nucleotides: TGTGCCAGCAGTCCAGGGGCAGAGACCCAGTACTTC. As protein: CASSPGAETQYF.

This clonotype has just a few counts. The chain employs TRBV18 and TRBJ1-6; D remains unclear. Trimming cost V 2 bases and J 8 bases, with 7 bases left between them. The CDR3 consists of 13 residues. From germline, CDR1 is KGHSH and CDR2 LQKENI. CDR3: CASSPEADSPLHF. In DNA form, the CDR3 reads TGTGCCAGCTCACCAGAGGCAGATTCACCCCTCCACTTT.

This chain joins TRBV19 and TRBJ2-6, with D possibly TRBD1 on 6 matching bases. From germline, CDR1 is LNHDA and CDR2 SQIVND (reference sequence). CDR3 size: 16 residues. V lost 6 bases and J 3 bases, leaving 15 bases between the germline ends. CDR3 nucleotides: TGTGCCAGTAGCCTCATTACAGGGCTTGGGGCCAACGTCCTGACTTTC. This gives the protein CASSLITGLGANVLTF.

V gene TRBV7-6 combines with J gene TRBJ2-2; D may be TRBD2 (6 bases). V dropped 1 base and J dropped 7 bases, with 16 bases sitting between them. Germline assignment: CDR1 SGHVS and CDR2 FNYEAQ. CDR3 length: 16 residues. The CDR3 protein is CASSLVPGMGGGELFF. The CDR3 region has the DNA TGTGCCAGCAGCTTAGTCCCTGGGATGGGAGGCGGGGAGCTGTTTTTT.

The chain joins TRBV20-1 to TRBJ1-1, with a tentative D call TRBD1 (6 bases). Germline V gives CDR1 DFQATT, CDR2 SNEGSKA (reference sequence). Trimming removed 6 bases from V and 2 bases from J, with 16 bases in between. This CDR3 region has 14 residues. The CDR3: CSARNSGANTEAFF. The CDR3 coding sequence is TGCAGTGCGCGGAATTCAGGGGCAAACACTGAAGCTTTCTTT.

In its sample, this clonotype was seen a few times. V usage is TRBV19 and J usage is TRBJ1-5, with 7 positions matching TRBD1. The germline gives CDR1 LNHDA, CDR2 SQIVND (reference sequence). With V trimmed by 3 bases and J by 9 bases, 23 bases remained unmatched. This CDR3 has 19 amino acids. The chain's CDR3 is CASSMIRGGNRGAHLPQHF. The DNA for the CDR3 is TGTGCCAGTAGTATGATACGGGGGGGGAACAGGGGCGCCCATTTGCCCCAGCATTTT. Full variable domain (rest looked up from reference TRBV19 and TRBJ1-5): DGGITQSPKYLFRKEGQNVTLSCEQNLNHDAMYWYRQDPGQGLRLIYYSQIVNDFQKGDIAEGYSVSREKKESFPLTVTSAQKNPTAFYLCASSMIRGGNRGAHLPQHFGDGTRLSIL.

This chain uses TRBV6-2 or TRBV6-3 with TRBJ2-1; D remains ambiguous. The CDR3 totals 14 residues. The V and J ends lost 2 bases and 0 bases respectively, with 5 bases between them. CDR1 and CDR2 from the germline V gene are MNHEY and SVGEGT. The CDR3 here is CASSYSSSYNEQFF. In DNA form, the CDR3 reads TGTGCCAGCAGTTACAGCAGCTCCTACAATGAGCAGTTCTTC.

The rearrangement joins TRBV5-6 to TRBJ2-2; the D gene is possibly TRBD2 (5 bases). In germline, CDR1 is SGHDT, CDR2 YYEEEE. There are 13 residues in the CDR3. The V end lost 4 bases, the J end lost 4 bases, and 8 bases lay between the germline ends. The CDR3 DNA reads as TGTGCCAGCAGCCACGCGGGCACCGGGGAGCTGTTTTTT. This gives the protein CASSHAGTGELFF.

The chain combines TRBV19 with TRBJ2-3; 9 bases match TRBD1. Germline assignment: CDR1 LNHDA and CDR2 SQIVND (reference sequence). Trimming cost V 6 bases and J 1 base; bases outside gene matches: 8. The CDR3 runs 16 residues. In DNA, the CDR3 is TGTGCCAGTAGAGACAGGACAGGGGTAGGCACAGATACGCAGTATTTT. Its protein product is CASRDRTGVGTDTQYF.

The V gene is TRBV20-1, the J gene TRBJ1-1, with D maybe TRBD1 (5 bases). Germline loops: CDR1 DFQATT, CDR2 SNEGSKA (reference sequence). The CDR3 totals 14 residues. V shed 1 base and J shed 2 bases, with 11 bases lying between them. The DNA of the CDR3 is TGCAGTGCTAGAGTTGGACACACAAACACTGAAGCTTTCTTT. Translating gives CSARVGHTNTEAFF.

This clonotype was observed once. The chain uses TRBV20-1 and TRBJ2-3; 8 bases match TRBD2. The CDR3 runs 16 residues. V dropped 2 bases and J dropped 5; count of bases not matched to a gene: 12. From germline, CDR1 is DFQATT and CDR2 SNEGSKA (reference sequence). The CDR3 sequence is CSARTSGLLGGDTQYF. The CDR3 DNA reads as TGCAGTGCTAGAACTAGCGGCCTCCTTGGGGGAGATACGCAGTATTTT.

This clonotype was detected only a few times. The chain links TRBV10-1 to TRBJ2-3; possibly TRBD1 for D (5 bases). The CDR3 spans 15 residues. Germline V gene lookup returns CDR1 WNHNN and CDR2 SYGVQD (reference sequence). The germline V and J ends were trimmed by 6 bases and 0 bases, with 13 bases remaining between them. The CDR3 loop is CASSPQGLSTDTQYF. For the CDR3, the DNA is TGCGCCAGCAGCCCCCAGGGATTGAGCACAGATACGCAGTATTTT.

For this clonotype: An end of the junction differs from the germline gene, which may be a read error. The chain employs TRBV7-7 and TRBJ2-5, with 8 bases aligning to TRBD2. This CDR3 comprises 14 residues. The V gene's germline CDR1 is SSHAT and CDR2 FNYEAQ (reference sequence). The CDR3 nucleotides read TGTGCTAGCAGCACCGATGCGGGGGGCGAGACCCAGTACTTC. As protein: CASSTDAGGETQYF.

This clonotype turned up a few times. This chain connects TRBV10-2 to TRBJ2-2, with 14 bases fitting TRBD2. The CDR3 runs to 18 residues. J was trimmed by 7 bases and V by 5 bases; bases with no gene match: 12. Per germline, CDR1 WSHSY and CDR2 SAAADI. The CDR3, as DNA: TGCGCCAGCAGTACCGGGACTAGCGGGAGAAGAAGGGGCGGGGAGCTGTTTTTT. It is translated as CASSTGTSGRRRGGELFF.

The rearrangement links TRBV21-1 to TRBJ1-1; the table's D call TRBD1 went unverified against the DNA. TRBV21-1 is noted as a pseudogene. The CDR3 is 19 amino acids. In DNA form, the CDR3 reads TGTGCCAGCAGCAAGCCGTCCGGGACCCAAAGGGACATGAACACTGAAGCTTTCTTT. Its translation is CASSKPSGTQRDMNTEAFF.

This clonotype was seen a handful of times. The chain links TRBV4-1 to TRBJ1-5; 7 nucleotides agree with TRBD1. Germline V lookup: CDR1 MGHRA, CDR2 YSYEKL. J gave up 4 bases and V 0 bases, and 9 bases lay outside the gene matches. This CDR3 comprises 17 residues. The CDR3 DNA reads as TGCGCCAGCAGCCAAGAATCGGGCAGGGGGTATAATCAGCCCCAGCATTTT. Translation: CASSQESGRGYNQPQHF.

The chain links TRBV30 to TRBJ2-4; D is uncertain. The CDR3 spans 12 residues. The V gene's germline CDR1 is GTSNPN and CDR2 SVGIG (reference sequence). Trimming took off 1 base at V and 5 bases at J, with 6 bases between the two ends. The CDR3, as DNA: TGTGCCTGGAGTGACCTAGAAAACATTCAGTACTTC. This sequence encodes CAWSDLENIQYF. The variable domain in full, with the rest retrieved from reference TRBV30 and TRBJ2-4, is SQTIHQWPATLVQPVGSPLSLECTVEGTSNPNLYWYRQAAGRGLQLLFYSVGIGQISSEVPQNLSASRPQDRQFILSSKKLLLSDSGFYLCAWSDLENIQYFGAGTRLSVL.

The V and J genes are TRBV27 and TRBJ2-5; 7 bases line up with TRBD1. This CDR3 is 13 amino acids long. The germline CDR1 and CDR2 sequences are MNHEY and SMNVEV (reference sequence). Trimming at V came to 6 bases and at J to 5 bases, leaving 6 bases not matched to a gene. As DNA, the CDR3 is TGTGCCAGCAGCACAGGGGCCGGGGAGACCCAGTACTTC. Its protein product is CASSTGAGETQYF.

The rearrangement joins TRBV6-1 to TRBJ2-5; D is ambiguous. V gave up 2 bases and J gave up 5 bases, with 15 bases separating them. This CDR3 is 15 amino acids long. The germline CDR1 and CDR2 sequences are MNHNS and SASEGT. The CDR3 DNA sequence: TGTGCCAGCAGTGAACGGAGTGACGGTCGGGAGACCCAGTACTTC. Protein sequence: CASSERSDGRETQYF.

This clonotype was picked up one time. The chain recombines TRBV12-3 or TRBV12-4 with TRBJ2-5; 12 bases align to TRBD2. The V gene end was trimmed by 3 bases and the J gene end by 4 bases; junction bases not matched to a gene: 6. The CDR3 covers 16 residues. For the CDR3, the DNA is TGTGCCAGCAGTTTTTCGACTAGCGGGAGAGGAGAGACCCAGTACTTC. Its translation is CASSFSTSGRGETQYF.

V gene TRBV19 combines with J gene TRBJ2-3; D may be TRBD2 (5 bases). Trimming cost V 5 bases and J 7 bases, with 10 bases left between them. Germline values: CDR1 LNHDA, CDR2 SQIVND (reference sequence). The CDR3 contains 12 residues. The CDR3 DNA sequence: TGTGCCAGTAGTGCCCAGCGGTATACGCAGTATTTT. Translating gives CASSAQRYTQYF.

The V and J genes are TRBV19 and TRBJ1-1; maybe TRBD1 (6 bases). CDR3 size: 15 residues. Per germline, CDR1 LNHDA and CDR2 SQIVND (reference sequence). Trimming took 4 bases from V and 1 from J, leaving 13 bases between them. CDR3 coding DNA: TGTGCCAGTAGTAAGGGGGGCGTACAGAACACTGAAGCTTTCTTT. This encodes CASSKGGVQNTEAFF.

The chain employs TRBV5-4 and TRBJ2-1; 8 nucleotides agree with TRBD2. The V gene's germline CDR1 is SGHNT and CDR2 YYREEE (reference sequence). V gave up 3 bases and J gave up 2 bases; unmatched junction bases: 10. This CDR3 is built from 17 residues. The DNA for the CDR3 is TGTGCCAGCAGCTCCCCTACGGGAGGGTACACCTACAATGAGCAGTTCTTC. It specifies CASSSPTGGYTYNEQFF.

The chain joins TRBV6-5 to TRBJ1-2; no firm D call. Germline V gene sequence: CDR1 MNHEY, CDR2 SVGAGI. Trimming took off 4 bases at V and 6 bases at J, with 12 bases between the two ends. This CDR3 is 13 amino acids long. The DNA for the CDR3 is TGTGCCAGCAGTTTCGGATGGGTCGATGGCTACACCTTC. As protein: CASSFGWVDGYTF.

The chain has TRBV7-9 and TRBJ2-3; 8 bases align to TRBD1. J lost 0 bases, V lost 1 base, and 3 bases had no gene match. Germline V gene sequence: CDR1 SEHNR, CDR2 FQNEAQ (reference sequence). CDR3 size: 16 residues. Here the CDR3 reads CASSLGTGTSTDTQYF. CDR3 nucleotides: TGTGCCAGCAGCTTAGGGACAGGGACTAGCACAGATACGCAGTATTTT.

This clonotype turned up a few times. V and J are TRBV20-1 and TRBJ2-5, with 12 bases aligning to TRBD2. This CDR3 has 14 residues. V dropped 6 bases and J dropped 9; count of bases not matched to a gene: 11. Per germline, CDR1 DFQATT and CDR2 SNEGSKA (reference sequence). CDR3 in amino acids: CSAPTSGLAGSQYF. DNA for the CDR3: TGCAGTGCCCCCACATCCGGACTAGCGGGGTCCCAGTACTTC.

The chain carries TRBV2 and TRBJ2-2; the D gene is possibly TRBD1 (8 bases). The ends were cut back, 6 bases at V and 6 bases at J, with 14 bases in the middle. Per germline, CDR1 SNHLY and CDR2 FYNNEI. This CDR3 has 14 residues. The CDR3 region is CASSRQGRAGELFF. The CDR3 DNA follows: TGTGCCAGCAGCAGACAGGGGAGGGCCGGGGAGCTGTTTTTT.

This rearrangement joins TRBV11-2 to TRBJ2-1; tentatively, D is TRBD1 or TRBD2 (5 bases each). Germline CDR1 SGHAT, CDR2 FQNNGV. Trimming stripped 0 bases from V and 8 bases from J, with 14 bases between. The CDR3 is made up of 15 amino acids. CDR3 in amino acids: CASSLDGASRHEQFF. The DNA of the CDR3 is TGTGCCAGCAGCTTAGATGGGGCTAGCAGGCATGAGCAGTTCTTC. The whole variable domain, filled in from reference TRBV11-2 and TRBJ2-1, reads EAGVAQSPRYKIIEKRQSVAFWCNPISGHATLYWYQQILGQGPKLLIQFQNNGVVDDSQLPKDRFSAERLKGVDSTLKIQPAKLEDSAVYLCASSLDGASRHEQFFGPGTRLTVL.

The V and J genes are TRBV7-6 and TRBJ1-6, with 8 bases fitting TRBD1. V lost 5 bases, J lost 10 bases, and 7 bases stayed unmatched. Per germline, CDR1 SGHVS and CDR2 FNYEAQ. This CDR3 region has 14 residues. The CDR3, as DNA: TGTGCCAGCAGCGATGGACAGGGAAACTCACCCCTCCACTTT. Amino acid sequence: CASSDGQGNSPLHF.

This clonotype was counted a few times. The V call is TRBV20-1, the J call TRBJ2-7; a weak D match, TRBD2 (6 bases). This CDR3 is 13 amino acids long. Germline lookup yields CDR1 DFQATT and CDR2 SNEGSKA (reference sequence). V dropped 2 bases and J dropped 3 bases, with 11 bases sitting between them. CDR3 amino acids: CSARLRRDYEQYF. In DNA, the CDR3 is TGCAGTGCTAGACTTCGGCGGGACTACGAGCAGTACTTC.